Following are 19 T cell receptor beta chains from one sample sequenced in a study of T cell repertoires in cytomegalovirus infection. TCRdb processed the reads anew with MiXCR; each CDR3 protein has one entry. The sample yields approximately 74,000 distinct CDR3 sequences, 35% to 50% seen once. These receptors lack a known antigen. The sequences come from CD8+ T cells from cultured PBMCs, collected from culture after CMV antigen stimulation. Receptors originate from a human donor in good health (CMV status not recorded). Some clones in this sample may be carry-over from other donors' samples.

The chain joins TRBV12-3 or TRBV12-4 to TRBJ2-5; 8 bases are shared with TRBD2. The CDR3 runs 14 residues. The J segment lost 5 bases and the V segment lost 3 bases, leaving 5 bases of the junction unmatched. CDR3 sequence: CASSFGLARETQYF. The CDR3 coding sequence is TGTGCCAGCAGTTTCGGACTAGCTCGGGAGACCCAGTACTTC.

This clonotype has only a few counts. A read error is likely, as this CDR3 ends without the conserved phenylalanine or tryptophan. Because the CDR3's place on the DNA is in doubt, the DNA is left out and the CDR3 is given as listed by TCRdb. This chain uses TRBV6-1 with TRBJ2-5; the table's D gene call, TRBD2, was not cross checked with the DNA. Germline lookup yields CDR1 MNHNS and CDR2 SASEGT. The CDR3 length equals 14 residues, ends included. CDR3 sequence: CASSPDGLAGTSRL.

The sample holds many counts of this clonotype. The chain couples TRBV27 to TRBJ1-3; D unresolved. Trimming removed 3 bases at V and 2 bases at J, with 5 bases between. The V gene's germline CDR1 is MNHEY and CDR2 SMNVEV (reference sequence). CDR3 length: 13 residues. Here the CDR3 DNA reads TGTGCCAGCAGTTTGAATACTGGAAACACCATATATTTT. Translation: CASSLNTGNTIYF.

The genes are TRBV6-6 and TRBJ2-2; perhaps TRBD1 as D (5 bases). The germline CDR1 and CDR2 sequences are MNHNY and SVGAGI (reference sequence). V dropped 5 bases and J dropped 3 bases, with 10 bases sitting between them. The CDR3 contains 14 residues. DNA of the CDR3: TGTGCCAGCAGTGTGGGGCTCTACACCGGGGAGCTGTTTTTT. This sequence encodes CASSVGLYTGELFF.

This chain connects TRBV7-9 to TRBJ1-4; tentatively, D is TRBD1 (6 bases). This CDR3 contains 17 residues. Germline CDR1 SEHNR, CDR2 FQNEAQ (reference sequence). Trimming left V 5 bases short and J 0 bases short, with 16 bases between. CDR3 nucleotide sequence: TGTGCCAGCAGCCCCCCCACAGGGACCCCAACTAATGAAAAACTGTTTTTT. Translated: CASSPPTGTPTNEKLFF.

The chain has TRBV7-6 and TRBJ2-1, with 7 bases that match TRBD1. The CDR3 has 16 residues. The V gene's germline CDR1 is SGHVS and CDR2 FNYEAQ. Unmatched junction bases numbered 10, after V lost 5 bases and J lost 3 bases. The CDR3 sequence: CASSAADRVIYNEQFF. The CDR3 DNA sequence: TGTGCCAGCAGCGCCGCCGACAGGGTAATCTACAATGAGCAGTTCTTC. The variable domain in full, completed from reference TRBV7-6 and TRBJ2-1, reads GAGVSQSPRYKVTKRGQDVALRCDPISGHVSLYWYRQALGQGPEFLTYFNYEAQQDKSGLPNDRFSAERPEGSISTLTIQRTEQRDSAMYRCASSAADRVIYNEQFFGPGTRLTVL.

The DNA of the CDR3 is TGTGCCAGCAGTCCGTCAATTTGGGGGCAGTTCTTC. Its protein is CASSPSIWGQFF. The rearrangement links TRBV28 to TRBJ2-1; no firm D call. V was pared by 5 bases and J by 12 bases, with 14 bases between. Germline-derived CDR1 and CDR2 are MDHEN and SYDVKM. The CDR3 totals 12 residues.

This chain joins TRBV7-9 and TRBJ1-2; D remains unclear. Germline lookup yields CDR1 SEHNR and CDR2 FQNEAQ (reference sequence). V lost 3 bases and J 4 bases, leaving 12 bases between the germline ends. This CDR3 spans 14 amino acids. DNA of the CDR3: TGTGCCAGCAGCTTCGGACCGAGTTCCTATGGCTACACCTTC. It encodes CASSFGPSSYGYTF.

The chain is built from TRBV19 and TRBJ1-2, with unresolved D. V was clipped by 5 bases and J by 7 bases, with 8 bases between them. Germline CDR1 is LNHDA and CDR2 is SQIVND (reference sequence). The CDR3 spans 11 residues. The CDR3 is CASSHGSGYTF. DNA for the CDR3: TGTGCCAGTAGTCACGGGTCTGGCTACACCTTC. The variable domain in full, with the rest retrieved from reference TRBV19 and TRBJ1-2, is DGGITQSPKYLFRKEGQNVTLSCEQNLNHDAMYWYRQDPGQGLRLIYYSQIVNDFQKGDIAEGYSVSREKKESFPLTVTSAQKNPTAFYLCASSHGSGYTFGSGTRLTVV.

The chain recombines TRBV12-3 or TRBV12-4 with TRBJ2-1; D remains ambiguous. Trimming took off 6 bases at V and 5 bases at J, with 8 bases between the two ends. This CDR3 is 12 amino acids long. In nucleotides, the CDR3 is TGTGCCAGCAGGAACCGGGACAATGAGCAGTTCTTC. Translated, it gives CASRNRDNEQFF.

This clonotype was detected only a few times. V is TRBV7-9 and J is TRBJ1-6; D uncertain. The CDR3 contains 12 residues. Germline V lookup: CDR1 SEHNR, CDR2 FQNEAQ (reference sequence). V was shortened by 2 bases and J by 10 bases, with 6 bases between the two germline ends. DNA of the CDR3: TGTGCCAGCAGCTTACCCGACTCACCCCTCCACTTT. Translating gives CASSLPDSPLHF.

This clonotype turned up a few times. The chain recombines TRBV6-8 with TRBJ2-2, with D unclear. V lost 2 bases and J 0 bases, leaving 7 bases between the germline ends. The germline gives CDR1 MNHGY, CDR2 SAAAGT. The length of the CDR3 is 15 residues. The CDR3 protein is CASSYAVPNTGELFF. CDR3 DNA: TGTGCCAGCAGTTACGCGGTACCGAACACCGGGGAGCTGTTTTTT.

Many counts were recorded for this clonotype. CDR3 in amino acids: CASSLPLVGGMQETQYF. The CDR3 DNA reads TGTGCCAGCAGCTTACCGTTGGTGGGGGGGATGCAAGAGACCCAGTACTTC. The J gene is TRBJ2-5, the V gene TRBV7-2; 7 nucleotides match TRBD2. CDR1 and CDR2 from the germline V gene are SGHTA and FQGNSA. The CDR3 extends over 17 amino acids. The V and J ends lost 2 bases and 2 bases, in that order; junction bases with no gene match: 11.

V is TRBV20-1 and J is TRBJ1-2; 7 bases line up with TRBD1. CDR3 length equals 13 residues. Germline values: CDR1 DFQATT, CDR2 SNEGSKA (reference sequence). J was trimmed by 4 bases and V by 0 bases; bases with no gene match: 2. CDR3 protein: CSARDDRVYGYTF. CDR3 coding DNA: TGCAGTGCTAGAGACGACAGGGTCTATGGCTACACCTTC.

This chain connects TRBV7-6 to TRBJ1-3, with unresolved D. Germline assignment: CDR1 SGHVS and CDR2 FNYEAQ. The CDR3 extends over 12 amino acids. V dropped 4 bases and J dropped 4 bases, with 5 bases sitting between them. DNA of the CDR3: TGTGCCAGCAGCTCAGGAGGAAACACCATATATTTT. It translates to CASSSGGNTIYF.

The rearrangement links TRBV11-3 to TRBJ2-7; D gene ambiguous. V was shortened by 2 bases and J by 5 bases, with 7 bases between the two germline ends. CDR3 size: 12 residues. CDR1 is SGHNT and CDR2 is YENEEA in the germline V gene. DNA of the CDR3: TGTGCCAGCAGCTTAATGGGTAACGAGCAGTACTTC. It codes for CASSLMGNEQYF.

This clonotype was observed a handful of times. The CDR3 protein is CASSPNGGRAYEQYF. CDR3 coding DNA: TGTGCCAGCAGCCCGAATGGGGGGCGAGCCTACGAGCAGTACTTC. The rearrangement uses TRBV7-9 and TRBJ2-7; D is possibly TRBD1 or TRBD2 (6 bases each). The germline V and J ends were trimmed by 5 bases and 2 bases, with 16 bases remaining between them. The CDR3 runs 15 residues. Germline CDR1 is SEHNR and CDR2 is FQNEAQ (reference sequence).

The rearrangement uses TRBV29-1 and TRBJ2-2, with D perhaps being TRBD1 or TRBD2 (5 bases each). This CDR3 has 14 amino acids. Germline V gene data show CDR1 as SQVTM and CDR2 as ANQGSEA. The germline V and J ends were trimmed by 1 base and 5 bases, with 11 bases remaining between them. As DNA, the CDR3 is TGCAGCGTTGAAGGAGGGGCGAGAACCGGGGAGCTGTTTTTT. This sequence encodes CSVEGGARTGELFF.

This clonotype was seen a few times. This chain joins TRBV10-3 and TRBJ2-5; D remains unclear. Deletions cut 10 bases from V and 2 bases from J, with 11 bases between. The CDR3 extends over 12 amino acids. Germline V CDR1 and CDR2: ENHRY, SYGVKD. Written as DNA, the CDR3 is TGTGCCACCTCAGTTGCTCAAGAGACCCAGTACTTC. Its translation is CATSVAQETQYF.